The source of this T cell receptor (beta chain) is a study of T cells in Graves' hyperthyroidism and ophthalmopathy. The CDR3 covers 14 residues. The V end lost 6 bases, the J end lost 7 bases, and 13 bases lay between the germline ends. About this clonotype itself: Its target is not known.

Overall study results and limits: Ophthalmopathy got predicted by the model a median about 6.7 months before its onset.

The hyperthyroidism patients had all been newly diagnosed, and their disease duration was under 2 months. Their ages ranged from 18 to 65 years. Amplification of TCR beta CDR3 regions was performed using RNA transcripts as template. When the TCR CDR3 underwent first-round RT-PCR, the HTBI primer set was used. Via MiXCR, TCRdb re-called the multiplex PCR reads, giving one row per CDR3 protein. The sample lists some 460,000 distinct CDR3 sequences; 15% to 18% were seen once. The specimen sequenced was blood. This chain uses TRBV12-3 or TRBV12-4 with TRBJ1-6, with D tentatively TRBD1 (5 bases). The source of this sequence is a woman aged 18-35 years with Graves' hyperthyroidism. CDR3 in DNA: TGTGCCAGCAGCGGGACCGCCGGGAATTCACCCCTCCACTTT. It translates to CASSGTAGNSPLHF.